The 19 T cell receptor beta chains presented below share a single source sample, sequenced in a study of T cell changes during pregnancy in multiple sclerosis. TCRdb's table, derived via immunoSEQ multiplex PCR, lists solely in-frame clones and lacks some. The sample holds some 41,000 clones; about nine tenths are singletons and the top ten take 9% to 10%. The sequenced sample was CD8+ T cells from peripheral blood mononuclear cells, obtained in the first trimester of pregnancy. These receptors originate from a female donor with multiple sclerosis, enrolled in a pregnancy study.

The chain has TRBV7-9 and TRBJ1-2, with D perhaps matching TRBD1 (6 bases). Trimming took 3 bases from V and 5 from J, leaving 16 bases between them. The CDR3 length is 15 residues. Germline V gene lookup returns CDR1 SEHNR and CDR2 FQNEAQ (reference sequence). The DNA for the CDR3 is TGTGCCAGCAGCTTTGAACAGGGAGGGGGATATGGCTACACCTTC. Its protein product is CASSFEQGGGYGYTF.

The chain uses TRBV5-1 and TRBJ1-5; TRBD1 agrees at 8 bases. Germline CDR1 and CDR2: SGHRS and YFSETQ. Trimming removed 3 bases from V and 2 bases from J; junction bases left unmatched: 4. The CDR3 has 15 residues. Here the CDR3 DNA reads TGCGCCAGCAGCTCTACAGGGGGTGGCAATCAGCCCCAGCATTTT. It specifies CASSSTGGGNQPQHF.

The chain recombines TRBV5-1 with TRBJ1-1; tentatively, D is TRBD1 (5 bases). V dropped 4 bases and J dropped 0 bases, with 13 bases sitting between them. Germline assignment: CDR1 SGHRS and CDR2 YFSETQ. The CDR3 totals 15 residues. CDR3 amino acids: CASSLDRLMNTEAFF. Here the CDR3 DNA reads TGCGCCAGCAGCCTAGACAGACTCATGAACACTGAAGCTTTCTTT.

CDR3 sequence: CASSEGSGGVHNEQFF. CDR3 nucleotide sequence: TGTGCCAGCAGCGAGGGGAGCGGGGGCGTCCACAATGAGCAGTTCTTC. The chain uses TRBV9 and TRBJ2-1; 8 bases are shared with TRBD2. After removal of 3 bases from V and 5 bases from J, the junction contained 10 bases not matched to a gene. Germline CDR1 and CDR2: SGDLS and YYNGEE. CDR3 size: 16 residues.

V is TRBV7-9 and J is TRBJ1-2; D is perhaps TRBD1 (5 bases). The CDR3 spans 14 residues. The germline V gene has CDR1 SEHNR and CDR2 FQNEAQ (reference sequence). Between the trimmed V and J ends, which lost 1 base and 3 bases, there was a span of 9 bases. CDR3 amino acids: CASSLGRVDYGYTF. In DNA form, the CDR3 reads TGTGCCAGCAGCTTAGGCAGGGTTGACTATGGCTACACCTTC.

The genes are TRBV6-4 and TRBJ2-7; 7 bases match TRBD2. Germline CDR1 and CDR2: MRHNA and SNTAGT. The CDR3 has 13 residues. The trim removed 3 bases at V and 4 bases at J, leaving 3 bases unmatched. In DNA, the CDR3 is TGTGCCAGCAGTGAAGCTAGCGGATACGAGCAGTACTTC. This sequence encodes CASSEASGYEQYF.

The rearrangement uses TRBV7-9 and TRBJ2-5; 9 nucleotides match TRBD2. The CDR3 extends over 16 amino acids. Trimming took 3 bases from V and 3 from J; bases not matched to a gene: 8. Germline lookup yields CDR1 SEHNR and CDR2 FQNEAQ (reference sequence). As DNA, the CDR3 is TGTGCCAGCAGCTTGGGGCGGGGGGGAGTGGAAGAGACCCAGTACTTC. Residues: CASSLGRGGVEETQYF.

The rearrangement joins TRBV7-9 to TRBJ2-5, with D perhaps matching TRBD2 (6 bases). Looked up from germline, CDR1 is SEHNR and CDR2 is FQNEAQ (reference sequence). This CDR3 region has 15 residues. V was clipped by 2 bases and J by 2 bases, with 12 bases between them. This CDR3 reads CASSLLAGRQETQYF. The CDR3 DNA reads TGTGCCAGCAGCTTACTCGCGGGGCGACAAGAGACCCAGTACTTC.

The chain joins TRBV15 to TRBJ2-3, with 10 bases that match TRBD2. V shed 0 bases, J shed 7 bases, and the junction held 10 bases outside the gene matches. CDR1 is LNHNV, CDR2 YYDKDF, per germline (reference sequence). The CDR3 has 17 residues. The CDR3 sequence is CATSRDRLAGASYTQYF. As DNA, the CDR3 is TGTGCCACCAGCAGAGATCGACTAGCGGGTGCGTCATATACGCAGTATTTT.

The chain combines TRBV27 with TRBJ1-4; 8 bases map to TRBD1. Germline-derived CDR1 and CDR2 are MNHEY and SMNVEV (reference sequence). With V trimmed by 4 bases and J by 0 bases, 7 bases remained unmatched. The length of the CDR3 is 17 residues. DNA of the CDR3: TGTGCCAGCAGTTCGCGGACAGGGATTGCAACTAATGAAAAACTGTTTTTT. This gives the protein CASSSRTGIATNEKLFF.

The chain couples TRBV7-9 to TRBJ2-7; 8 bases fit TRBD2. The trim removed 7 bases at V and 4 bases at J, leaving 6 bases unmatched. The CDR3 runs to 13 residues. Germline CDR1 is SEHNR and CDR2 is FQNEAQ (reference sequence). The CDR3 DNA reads TGTGCCAGCAAGCCAGCGGGAGATTACGAGCAGTACTTC. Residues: CASKPAGDYEQYF.

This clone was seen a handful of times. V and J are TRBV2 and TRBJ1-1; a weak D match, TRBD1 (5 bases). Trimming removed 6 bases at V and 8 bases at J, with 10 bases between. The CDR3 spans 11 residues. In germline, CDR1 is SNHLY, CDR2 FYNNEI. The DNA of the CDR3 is TGTGCCAGCAGAGAGACAGCGGAAGCTTTCTTT. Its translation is CASRETAEAFF. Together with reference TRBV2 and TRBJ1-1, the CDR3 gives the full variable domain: EPEVTQTPSHQVTQMGQEVILRCVPISNHLYFYWYRQILGQKVEFLVSFYNNEISEKSEIFDDQFSVERPDGSNFTLKIRSTKLEDSAMYFCASRETAEAFFGQGTRLTVV.

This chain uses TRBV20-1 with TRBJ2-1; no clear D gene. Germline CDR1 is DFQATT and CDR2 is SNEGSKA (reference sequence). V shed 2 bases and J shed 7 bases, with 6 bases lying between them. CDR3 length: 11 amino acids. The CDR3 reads CSARLVNEQFF. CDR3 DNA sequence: TGCAGTGCTAGACTTGTAAATGAGCAGTTCTTC.

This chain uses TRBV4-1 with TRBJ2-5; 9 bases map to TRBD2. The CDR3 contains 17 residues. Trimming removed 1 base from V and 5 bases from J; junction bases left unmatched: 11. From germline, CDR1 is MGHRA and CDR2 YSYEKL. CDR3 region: CASSQGLLAGGYETQYF. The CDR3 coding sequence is TGCGCCAGCAGCCAAGGCCTTCTGGCGGGGGGGTATGAGACCCAGTACTTC.

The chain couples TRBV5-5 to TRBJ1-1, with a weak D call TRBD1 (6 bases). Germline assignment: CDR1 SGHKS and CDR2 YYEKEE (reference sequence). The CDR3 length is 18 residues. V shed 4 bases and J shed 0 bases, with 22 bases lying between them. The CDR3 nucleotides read TGTGCCAGCAGCCCAACACCCATCGGGACATCCCTGAACACTGAAGCTTTCTTT. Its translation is CASSPTPIGTSLNTEAFF.

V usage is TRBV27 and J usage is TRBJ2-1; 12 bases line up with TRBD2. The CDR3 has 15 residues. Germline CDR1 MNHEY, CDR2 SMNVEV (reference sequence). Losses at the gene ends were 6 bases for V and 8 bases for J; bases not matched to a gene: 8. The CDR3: CASSLAGGGTDEQFF. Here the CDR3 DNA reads TGTGCCAGCAGCCTAGCGGGAGGGGGAACGGATGAGCAGTTCTTC.

CDR3 in amino acids: CASSQEFGTPNEQFF. For the CDR3, the DNA is TGTGCCAGCAGCCAGGAATTCGGGACACCTAATGAGCAGTTCTTC. J is TRBJ2-1 and V is TRBV4-2, with a weak D call TRBD1 (6 bases). The CDR3 has 15 residues. The germline V gene has CDR1 LGHNA and CDR2 YNFKEQ. Trimming left V 3 bases short and J 7 bases short, with 16 bases between.

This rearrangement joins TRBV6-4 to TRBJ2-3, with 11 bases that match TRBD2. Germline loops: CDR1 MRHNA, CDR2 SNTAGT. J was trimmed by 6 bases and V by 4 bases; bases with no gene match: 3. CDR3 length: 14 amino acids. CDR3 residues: CASSVLAGVDTQYF. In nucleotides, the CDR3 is TGTGCCAGCAGTGTACTAGCGGGGGTTGATACGCAGTATTTT.

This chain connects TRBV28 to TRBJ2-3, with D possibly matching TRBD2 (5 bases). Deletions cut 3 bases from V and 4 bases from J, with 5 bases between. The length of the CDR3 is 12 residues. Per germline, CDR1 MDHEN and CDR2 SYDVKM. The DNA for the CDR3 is TGTGCCAGCAGTTTTAGCGCAGATACGCAGTATTTT. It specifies CASSFSADTQYF.